This TCR beta chain appears in the sequencing data of a study of monozygotic twins with inflammatory bowel disease. TCRdb re-analyzed the 5' RACE reads; it lists each CDR3 protein once, without DNA. The sample holds around 380,000 distinct CDR3 sequences. The CDR3 totals 16 residues. CDR1 and CDR2 (germline): ENHRY, SYGVKD. This clonotype was sampled from a human donor with ulcerative colitis or Crohn's disease, or a healthy co-twin of an affected twin (not recorded which). Sequencing used blood. V gene TRBV10-3 combines with J gene TRBJ1-1. The CDR3 sequence is CAISESDRGLFTEAFF.